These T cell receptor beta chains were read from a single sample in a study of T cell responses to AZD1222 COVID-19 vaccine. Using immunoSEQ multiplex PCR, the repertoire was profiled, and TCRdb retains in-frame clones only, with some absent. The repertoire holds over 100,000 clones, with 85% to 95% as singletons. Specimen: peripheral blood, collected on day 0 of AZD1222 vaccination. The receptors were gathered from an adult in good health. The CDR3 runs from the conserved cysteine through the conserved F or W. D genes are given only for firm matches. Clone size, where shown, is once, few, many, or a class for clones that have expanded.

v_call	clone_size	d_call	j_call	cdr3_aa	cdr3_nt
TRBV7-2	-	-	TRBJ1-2	CASSQRGDGNVWGYTF	TGTGCCAGCAGCCAACGGGGCGACGGAAACGTGTGGGGCTACACCTTC
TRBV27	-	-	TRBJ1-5	CASRPQTGLDLNQPQHF	TGTGCCAGCAGACCGCAGACAGGCCTAGATCTCAATCAGCCCCAGCATTTT
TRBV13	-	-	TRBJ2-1	CASSLVLGTDNEQFF	TGTGCCAGCAGCTTAGTCCTTGGGACGGACAATGAGCAGTTCTTC
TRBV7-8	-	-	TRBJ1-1	CASSLFDRHLNTEAFF	TGTGCCAGCAGCTTATTTGATCGACACCTGAACACTGAAGCTTTCTTT
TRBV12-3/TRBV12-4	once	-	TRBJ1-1	CASSLRGVRAFF	TGTGCCAGCAGTTTAAGGGGGGTCAGAGCTTTCTTT
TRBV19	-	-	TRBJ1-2	CATGLRQVNGYTF	TGTGCCACCGGATTGCGACAGGTTAATGGCTACACCTTC
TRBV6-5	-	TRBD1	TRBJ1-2	CASSYDTGANYGYTF	TGTGCCAGCAGTTACGATACAGGGGCTAACTATGGCTACACCTTC
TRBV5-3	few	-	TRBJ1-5	CARSPQWVSNQPQHF	TGTGCCAGAAGTCCTCAGTGGGTTAGCAATCAGCCCCAGCATTTT
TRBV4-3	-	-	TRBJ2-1	CASSQELAEYNEQFF	TGCGCCAGCAGCCAAGAACTCGCCGAGTACAATGAGCAGTTCTTC
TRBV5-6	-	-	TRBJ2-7	CASRRRQAGAAYEQYF	TGTGCCAGCAGGAGACGACAGGCAGGGGCAGCCTACGAGCAGTACTTC
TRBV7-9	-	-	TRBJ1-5	CASSSGGTTNQPQHF	TGTGCCAGCAGCTCCGGCGGCACCACCAATCAGCCCCAGCATTTT
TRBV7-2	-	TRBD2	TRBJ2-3	CASRRTSGRADTQYF	TGTGCCAGCAGGCGGACTAGCGGGAGGGCAGATACGCAGTATTTT
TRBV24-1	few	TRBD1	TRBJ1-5	CATRGQGRNQPQHF	TGTGCCACCAGAGGACAGGGTAGAAATCAGCCCCAGCATTTT
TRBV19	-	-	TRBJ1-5	CASSIGYYSNQPQHF	TGTGCCAGTAGTATCGGGTACTATAGCAATCAGCCCCAGCATTTT
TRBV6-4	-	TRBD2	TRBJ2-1	CASSPSSGREQFF	TGTGCCAGCAGTCCCTCTAGCGGGAGAGAGCAGTTCTTC
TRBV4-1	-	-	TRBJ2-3	CASSEPGISTLTDTQYF	TGCGCCAGCAGCGAACCCGGGATCTCGACACTCACAGATACGCAGTATTTT
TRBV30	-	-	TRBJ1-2	CAWSGGPGSYTF	TGTGCCTGGAGTGGGGGCCCGGGGAGCTACACCTTC
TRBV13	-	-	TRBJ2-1	CASSLDSAYNEQFF	TGTGCCAGCAGCTTGGATAGCGCCTACAATGAGCAGTTCTTC
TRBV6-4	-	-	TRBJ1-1	CASSDGRAGEAFF	TGTGCCAGCAGTGACGGCAGGGCTGGCGAAGCTTTCTTT
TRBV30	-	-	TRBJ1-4	CAWSRQGGEKLFF	TGTGCCTGGTCGAGGCAGGGTGGTGAAAAACTGTTTTTT
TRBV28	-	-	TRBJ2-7	CASWAGVTYEQYF	TGTGCCAGCTGGGCCGGGGTAACCTACGAGCAGTACTTC
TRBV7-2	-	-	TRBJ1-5	CASSFLGATIQPQHF	TGTGCCAGCAGCTTCCTAGGGGCAACAATTCAGCCCCAGCATTTT
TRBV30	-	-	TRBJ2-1	CAWSYLGNEQFF	TGTGCCTGGAGTTATTTGGGCAATGAGCAGTTCTTC
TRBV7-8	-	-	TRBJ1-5	CASSLAVNQPQHF	TGTGCCAGCAGCTTAGCGGTCAATCAGCCCCAGCATTTT
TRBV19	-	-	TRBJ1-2	CASSTSVTGIYGYTF	TGTGCCAGTAGTACCTCTGTAACAGGCATTTATGGCTACACCTTC
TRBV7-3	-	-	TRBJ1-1	CASSPRRDTEAFF	TGTGCCAGCAGCCCCCGGAGGGACACTGAAGCTTTCTTT
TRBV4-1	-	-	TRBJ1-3	CASSQAGTSGNTIYF	TGCGCCAGCAGCCAAGCGGGAACCTCTGGAAACACCATATATTTT
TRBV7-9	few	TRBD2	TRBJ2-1	CASSSLKRGVSYNEQFF	TGTGCCAGCAGCTCCTTGAAGCGGGGGGTCTCCTACAATGAGCAGTTCTTC
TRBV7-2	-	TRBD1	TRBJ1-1	CASSFRGRGSEAFF	TGTGCCAGCAGCTTCCGGGGCAGGGGGTCTGAAGCTTTCTTT
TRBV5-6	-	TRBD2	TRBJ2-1	CASSLVGRTSGSGEQFF	TGTGCCAGCAGCTTAGTGGGGAGGACTAGCGGGAGTGGTGAGCAGTTCTTC
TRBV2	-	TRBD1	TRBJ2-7	CASSERQGIYEQYF	TGTGCCAGCAGTGAGCGACAGGGGATCTACGAGCAGTACTTC
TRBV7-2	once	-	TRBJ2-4	CASSPLRAWENIQYF	TGTGCCAGCAGCCCCCTGCGGGCGTGGGAAAACATTCAGTACTTC
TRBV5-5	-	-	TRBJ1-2	CASSLGTDPIYGYTF	TGTGCCAGCAGCTTGGGTACGGATCCCATCTATGGCTACACCTTC
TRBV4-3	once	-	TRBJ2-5	CASSQKGATRGGETQYF	TGCGCCAGCAGCCAGAAGGGCGCGACTAGGGGAGGAGAGACCCAGTACTTC
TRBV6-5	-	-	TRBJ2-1	CASSYSGRGTYNEQFF	TGTGCCAGCAGTTACTCGGGACGGGGGACCTACAATGAGCAGTTCTTC
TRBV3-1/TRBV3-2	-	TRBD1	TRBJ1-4	CAVQGNEKLFF	TGTGCCGTACAGGGGAATGAAAAACTGTTTTTT
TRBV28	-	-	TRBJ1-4	CASSGYGTSRANEKLFF	TGTGCCAGCAGTGGGTACGGGACCTCCCGGGCTAATGAAAAACTGTTTTTT
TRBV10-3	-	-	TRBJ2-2	CAISYRDTGELFF	TGTGCCATCAGTTACAGAGACACCGGGGAGCTGTTTTTT
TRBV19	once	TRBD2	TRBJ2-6	CASSPRGGAGANVLTF	TGTGCCAGTAGTCCCCGGGGGGGTGCGGGGGCCAACGTCCTGACTTTC
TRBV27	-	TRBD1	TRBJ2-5	CASSSPGQGGETQYF	TGTGCCAGCAGTTCTCCGGGACAGGGAGGGGAGACCCAGTACTTC
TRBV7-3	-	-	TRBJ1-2	CASSLTPGDYGYTF	TGTGCCAGCAGCCTGACCCCGGGGGATTATGGCTACACCTTC
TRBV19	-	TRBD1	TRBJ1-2	CASSWTGGRTNYGYTF	TGTGCCAGTAGCTGGACAGGGGGCAGGACCAACTATGGCTACACCTTC
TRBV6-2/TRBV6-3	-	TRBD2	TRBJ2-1	CASSLLAGEVNEQFF	TGTGCCAGCAGTCTACTAGCGGGAGAAGTCAATGAGCAGTTCTTC
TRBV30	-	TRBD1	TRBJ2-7	CAWKGASYEQYF	TGTGCCTGGAAGGGGGCCTCCTACGAGCAGTACTTC
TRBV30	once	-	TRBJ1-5	CAWSRGYGNQPQHF	TGTGCCTGGAGTCGAGGATATGGCAATCAGCCCCAGCATTTT
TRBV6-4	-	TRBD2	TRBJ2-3	CASSSGGASTDTQYF	TGTGCCAGCAGTAGCGGGGGGGCTAGCACAGATACGCAGTATTTT
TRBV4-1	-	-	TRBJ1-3	CASSQVGGNTIYF	TGCGCCAGCAGCCAAGTGGGGGGAAACACCATATATTTT